This T cell receptor beta chain was retrieved from a study of shared clonotypes between healthy human individuals. The ends were cut back, 0 bases at V and 0 bases at J, with 12 bases in the middle. The CDR3 loop spans 17 amino acids. Germline CDR1 and CDR2: KGHSH and LQKENI. The data were produced by immunoSEQ multiplex PCR, yet TCRdb's version contains in-frame clones alone and is incomplete. The table has about 2 million clones, roughly 95% seen once. The chain links TRBV18 to TRBJ1-3; D unclear. The sequenced material came from naive CD4+ T cells sorted from blood. The subset: CD45RA+ positively selected. The TCR comes from a man younger than 35 in good health. CDR3 DNA sequence: TGTGCCAGCTCACCACCTGGACGCCTCGACTCTGGAAACACCATATATTTT. Translation: CASSPPGRLDSGNTIYF.